This T cell receptor (beta chain) is drawn from a study of T-cell reconstitution after alpha-beta-depleted transplantation in children. Broader study findings: After transplant, high TCRbeta diversity at day 60 in some patients arose from surviving recipient T cells and thymic progenitors. The origin of alpha-beta T cells about two months after transplant was reportedly several hundred expanded graft clones. T-cell counts and diversity were attributed mostly to newly produced T cells one year after transplant.

In regard to this clonotype: Antigen: not known.

A TCRbeta library incorporating unique molecular identifiers was prepared. TCRdb independently ran MiXCR on the PCR reads; one entry per CDR3 protein. The repertoire holds just over 950,000 distinct CDR3 sequences, with around 30% as singletons. CDR3 size: 17 residues. The V gene end was trimmed by 5 bases and the J gene end by 1 base; junction bases not matched to a gene: 9. CDR1 and CDR2 (germline): MNHNS, SASEGT. The V and J genes are TRBV6-1 and TRBJ2-5, with 11 bases matching TRBD2. Specimen: PBMCs, mostly from graft donor cells, collected 360 days after TCRalphabeta/CD19-depleted stem cell transplant. The clonotype originates from a boy in the first two years of life who had a stem cell transplant for SCID, so the T cells may come from the graft donor. The CDR3 region has the DNA TGTGCCAGCAGTCGAGCACTAGCGGGGGACCTCCAAGAGACCCAGTACTTC. Encoded protein: CASSRALAGDLQETQYF.